The 21 T cell receptor beta chains in this list originate from one sample, sequenced in a study of cytomegalovirus exposure and HLA in healthy donors. The primer mix had 60 Vbeta and 13 Jbeta primers. Produced via immunoSEQ multiplex PCR; TCRdb's table is partial and in-frame only. The data hold about 120,000 clones, with around three quarters observed a single time. Material for sequencing was PBMCs. The receptors come from a human donor in good health.

V usage is TRBV19 and J usage is TRBJ2-1; 8 positions match TRBD1. Trimming removed 5 bases from V and 9 bases from J; junction bases left unmatched: 6. The length of the CDR3 is 13 residues. Germline loops: CDR1 LNHDA, CDR2 SQIVND (reference sequence). DNA of the CDR3: TGTGCCAGTAGTCTCAGGGGGCCTAGTGAGCAGTTCTTC. This encodes CASSLRGPSEQFF.

The J gene is TRBJ1-2, the V gene TRBV6-4, with no clear D. V was clipped by 4 bases and J by 4 bases, with 7 bases between them. The CDR3 covers 12 residues. CDR1 is MRHNA and CDR2 is SNTAGT in the germline V gene. CDR3 nucleotides: TGTGCCAGCAGTGCAGGTGGCTATGGCTACACCTTC. Protein product: CASSAGGYGYTF.

The genes are TRBV6-6 and TRBJ2-1, with TRBD2 identical over 8 bases. The V gene's germline CDR1 is MNHNY and CDR2 SVGAGI (reference sequence). Losses at the gene ends were 7 bases for V and 5 bases for J; bases not matched to a gene: 10. This CDR3 has 15 amino acids. The DNA for the CDR3 is TGTGCCAGCAACCAACGGGGGGGTACCAACAATGAGCAGTTCTTC. It is translated as CASNQRGGTNNEQFF.

J is TRBJ2-1 and V is TRBV30, with no clear D. V lost 1 base to trimming and J lost 9 bases, with 10 bases between them. Germline loops: CDR1 GTSNPN, CDR2 SVGIG (reference sequence). The CDR3 extends over 12 amino acids. CDR3: CAWSEVGAEQFF. For the CDR3, the DNA is TGTGCCTGGAGTGAAGTTGGAGCTGAGCAGTTCTTC.

The CDR3 is CASSTGTFYSGANVLTF. CDR3 sequence (DNA): TGCGCCAGCAGCACCGGGACTTTTTACTCTGGGGCCAACGTCCTGACTTTC. This chain uses TRBV5-1 with TRBJ2-6; D is perhaps TRBD2 (6 bases). Trimming took 4 bases from V and 0 from J, leaving 14 bases between them. Germline V CDR1 and CDR2: SGHRS, YFSETQ. The CDR3 spans 17 residues.

The CDR3 DNA sequence: TGTGCCAGCAGAGGATCTAGCGGGAGGGCCTGGGTGATGGATACGCAGTATTTT. Protein product: CASRGSSGRAWVMDTQYF. This chain connects TRBV28 to TRBJ2-3; 12 positions agree with TRBD2. Germline trimming cut 6 bases from V and 6 bases from J; bases unmatched to any gene: 16. The CDR3 sequence is 18 residues long. The V gene's germline CDR1 is MDHEN and CDR2 SYDVKM.

This clone was seen a single time. V and J are TRBV18 and TRBJ1-5; the D gene is possibly TRBD1 (6 bases). Trimming stripped 4 bases from V and 0 bases from J, with 10 bases between. CDR1 and CDR2 (germline): KGHSH, LQKENI. The CDR3 is made up of 15 amino acids. The CDR3 loop is CASSRTGYSNQPQHF. CDR3 nucleotide sequence: TGTGCCAGCTCACGAACAGGGTATAGCAATCAGCCCCAGCATTTT.

The genes are TRBV7-9 and TRBJ2-5; D remains unclear. Trimming pared 4 bases from V and 2 bases from J, leaving 8 bases between. Germline lookup yields CDR1 SEHNR and CDR2 FQNEAQ (reference sequence). The CDR3 has 13 residues. The CDR3, as DNA: TGTGCCAGCAGCTCGACACAGCAAGAGACCCAGTACTTC. It yields the protein CASSSTQQETQYF.

This chain links TRBV4-1 with TRBJ1-2; TRBD1 aligns across 7 bases. V shed 3 bases, J shed 7 bases, and the junction held 11 bases outside the gene matches. Germline loops: CDR1 MGHRA, CDR2 YSYEKL. This CDR3 has 15 residues. Here the CDR3 reads CASSQNDRASRGYTF. CDR3 DNA sequence: TGCGCCAGCAGCCAGAACGACAGGGCGTCACGTGGCTACACCTTC.

V gene TRBV28 combines with J gene TRBJ1-5; D remains ambiguous. This CDR3 has 13 amino acids. The germline gives CDR1 MDHEN, CDR2 SYDVKM. V lost 2 bases, J lost 6 bases, and 8 bases lay in between. The CDR3 DNA is TGTGCCAGCAGTTTAGTGAGGAGTCAGCCCCAGCATTTT. It specifies CASSLVRSQPQHF.

The CDR3 nucleotides are TGCGCCAGCAGCCCCGCGGGACTAGCGGGAGGGCGGGTGACCCAGTACTTC. Protein: CASSPAGLAGGRVTQYF. The chain employs TRBV5-1 and TRBJ2-5; TRBD2 matches at 16 bases. Germline CDR1 reads SGHRS; CDR2 reads YFSETQ. V shed 4 bases and J 7 bases; nucleotides not matched to a gene: 10. The CDR3 covers 17 residues. The variable domain in full, completed from reference TRBV5-1 and TRBJ2-5, reads KAGVTQTPRYLIKTRGQQVTLSCSPISGHRSVSWYQQTPGQGLQFLFEYFSETQRNKGNFPGRFSGRQFSNSRSEMNVSTLELGDSALYLCASSPAGLAGGRVTQYFGPGTRLLVL.

This sequence joins TRBV6-1 and TRBJ2-5; D possibly corresponds to TRBD2 (5 bases). The CDR3 is 12 amino acids. The V end was cut by 5 bases, the J end by 5 bases, with 9 bases between. CDR1 and CDR2 from the germline V gene are MNHNS and SASEGT. CDR3: CASSPRTETQYF. In nucleotides, the CDR3 is TGTGCCAGCAGTCCCCGGACTGAGACCCAGTACTTC.

The chain is built from TRBV7-2 and TRBJ2-2; perhaps TRBD2 as D (7 bases). Germline loops: CDR1 SGHTA, CDR2 FQGNSA. The CDR3 is 16 residues long. V was cut by 3 bases and J by 2 bases, with 13 bases left in between. The CDR3: CASSLGGASNTGELFF. For the CDR3, the DNA is TGTGCCAGCAGCTTGGGGGGGGCCTCCAACACCGGGGAGCTGTTTTTT.

V gene TRBV4-1 combines with J gene TRBJ1-4; D perhaps matches TRBD1 (5 bases). V was pared by 4 bases and J by 8 bases, with 20 bases between. Germline V gene lookup returns CDR1 MGHRA and CDR2 YSYEKL. The CDR3 is 16 amino acids. The CDR3 DNA reads TGCGCCAGCAGCCCGACCTCAGGGTTGGTTGGAGAAAAACTGTTTTTT. Translated: CASSPTSGLVGEKLFF.

This chain uses TRBV6-1 with TRBJ1-5, with TRBD1 matching 7 bases. V shed 3 bases and J 3 bases; nucleotides not matched to a gene: 8. The CDR3 contains 16 residues. Germline lookup yields CDR1 MNHNS and CDR2 SASEGT. The CDR3: CASSETRDSYNQPQHF. CDR3 DNA sequence: TGTGCCAGCAGTGAGACCCGGGACAGTTACAATCAGCCCCAGCATTTT.

V is TRBV19 and J is TRBJ1-4; D might be TRBD1 (5 bases). CDR1 is LNHDA and CDR2 is SQIVND in the germline V gene (reference sequence). The CDR3 extends over 15 amino acids. V was cut by 1 base and J by 3 bases, with 9 bases left in between. The CDR3: CASSIGRGANEKLFF. The CDR3 DNA reads as TGTGCCAGTAGTATAGGTCGGGGGGCTAATGAAAAACTGTTTTTT.

This clone has only a few counts. The J gene is TRBJ2-5, the V gene TRBV4-2; 12 positions agree with TRBD2. Germline assignment: CDR1 LGHNA and CDR2 YNFKEQ. The V gene end was trimmed by 1 base and the J gene end by 3 bases; junction bases not matched to a gene: 0. This CDR3 is built from 15 residues. The CDR3 here is CASSQGLAGEETQYF. CDR3 DNA sequence: TGTGCCAGCAGCCAAGGACTAGCGGGGGAAGAGACCCAGTACTTC.

V usage is TRBV5-1 and J usage is TRBJ2-3; D unresolved. V lost 0 bases and J lost 3, with 11 bases in between. The CDR3 spans 15 residues. Germline V CDR1 and CDR2: SGHRS, YFSETQ. CDR3 coding DNA: TGCGCCAGCAGCTTGGGGAGATCGTGGACAGATACGCAGTATTTT. It is translated as CASSLGRSWTDTQYF.

The chain links TRBV28 to TRBJ1-5, with 7 bases that match TRBD1. The CDR3 is made up of 16 amino acids. The V gene's germline CDR1 is MDHEN and CDR2 SYDVKM. J gave up 5 bases and V 8 bases, and 15 bases lay outside the gene matches. The CDR3 DNA reads TGTGCCAGCCACACCCCCGGGACAGTAAAACATCAGCCCCAGCATTTT. Translation gives CASHTPGTVKHQPQHF.

This chain joins TRBV4-1 and TRBJ1-4, with 7 bases matching TRBD1. Trimming at V came to 4 bases and at J to 7 bases, leaving 12 bases not matched to a gene. Per the germline V gene, CDR1 is MGHRA and CDR2 is YSYEKL. The CDR3 has 16 amino acids. This chain's CDR3 is CASSPGRDSVTEKLFF. The CDR3 DNA sequence: TGCGCCAGCAGCCCCGGTCGGGACAGTGTTACTGAAAAACTGTTTTTT.

The chain is built from TRBV5-4 and TRBJ2-3; 9 bases map to TRBD1. V lost 3 bases and J lost 4; bases outside the gene matches: 9. The CDR3 has 16 residues. Germline CDR1 and CDR2: SGHNT and YYREEE (reference sequence). This CDR3 reads CASSWRPGQGADTQYF. The CDR3 DNA is TGTGCCAGCAGCTGGCGACCGGGACAGGGCGCAGATACGCAGTATTTT.